A single sample gave rise to the 30 T cell receptor beta chains below, sequenced in a study of tumor-infiltrating lymphocytes in localized non-small cell lung cancer. Clones were sequenced by immunoSEQ multiplex PCR, and TCRdb holds only the in-frame ones, with some missing. The sample yields 8,500 to 13,000 clones, roughly 60% seen once. The sample consisted of lung tumor tissue. These receptors originate from a human donor with non-small cell lung cancer.

This rearrangement joins TRBV11-2 to TRBJ2-7, with 11 bases aligning to TRBD1. Germline V gives CDR1 SGHAT, CDR2 FQNNGV. V lost 3 bases, J lost 0 bases, and 4 bases stayed unmatched. CDR3 size: 16 residues. The CDR3 loop reads CASSLAGTGGSYEQYF. Here the CDR3 DNA reads TGTGCCAGCAGCTTGGCCGGGACAGGGGGCTCCTACGAGCAGTACTTC.

This clone was recorded a few times. This chain joins TRBV2 and TRBJ1-3; possibly TRBD1 for D (5 bases). Between the trimmed V and J ends, which lost 4 bases and 0 bases, there was a span of 10 bases. Germline CDR1 SNHLY, CDR2 FYNNEI. The CDR3 contains 15 residues. CDR3 coding DNA: TGTGCCAGCAGTGTGGGACTAAACTCTGGAAACACCATATATTTT. Residues: CASSVGLNSGNTIYF.

The rearrangement links TRBV18 to TRBJ2-4, with D tentatively TRBD1 or TRBD2 (5 bases each). Germline V gives CDR1 KGHSH, CDR2 LQKENI. The CDR3 has 17 amino acids. Trimming left V 3 bases short and J 0 bases short, with 15 bases between. In DNA form, the CDR3 reads TGTGCCAGCTCACCCGAGGGACCGAATACAGCCAAAAACATTCAGTACTTC. The encoded protein is CASSPEGPNTAKNIQYF.

The chain couples TRBV5-1 to TRBJ2-3; D could derive from TRBD1 or TRBD2 (6 bases each). Germline V lookup: CDR1 SGHRS, CDR2 YFSETQ. Between the trimmed V and J ends, which lost 4 bases and 2 bases, there was a span of 17 bases. The CDR3 consists of 16 residues. The CDR3 here is CASSPPGEELTDTQYF. The CDR3 coding sequence is TGCGCCAGCAGCCCTCCAGGGGAGGAGCTCACAGATACGCAGTATTTT.

This clone was seen more than once but under ten times. J is TRBJ1-6 and V is TRBV18; a possible D gene is TRBD1 (5 bases). With 1 base removed from V and 8 bases from J, the gap between germline ends came to 21 bases. This CDR3 has 18 residues. Germline-derived CDR1 and CDR2 are KGHSH and LQKENI. The CDR3 is CASSPRRGSGGTDSPLHF. The CDR3 nucleotides read TGTGCCAGCTCACCACGCCGGGGGTCCGGGGGTACGGATTCACCCCTCCACTTT.

V usage is TRBV5-1 and J usage is TRBJ2-7; D call uncertain. V lost 0 bases and J 0 bases, leaving 10 bases between the germline ends. Looked up from germline, CDR1 is SGHRS and CDR2 is YFSETQ. This CDR3 is 15 amino acids long. CDR3 loop: CASSLDPGVSYEQYF. Here the CDR3 DNA reads TGCGCCAGCAGCTTGGATCCGGGCGTCTCCTACGAGCAGTACTTC.

As regards this clone: Other DNA sequences within the sample encode an identical CDR3. The chain joins TRBV12-5 to TRBJ2-6, with D unclear. The CDR3 has 14 residues. Per germline, CDR1 LGHNT and CDR2 FRNRAP. The V and J ends lost 3 bases and 1 base respectively, with 4 bases between them. CDR3 amino acids: CASGFNSGANVLTF. The CDR3 DNA reads TGTGCTAGTGGTTTTAATTCTGGGGCCAACGTCCTGACTTTC.

The gene calls are TRBV11-2 and TRBJ1-1; D may be TRBD1 (5 bases). Between the trimmed V and J ends, which lost 6 bases and 3 bases, there was a span of 11 bases. This CDR3 spans 13 amino acids. The germline gives CDR1 SGHAT, CDR2 FQNNGV. The DNA of the CDR3 is TGTGCCAGCAGTCTAGTGGGGGACACTGAAGCTTTCTTT. This codes for CASSLVGDTEAFF.

By share of the sample, this clone is medium-sized. The J gene is TRBJ2-5, the V gene TRBV7-2; 9 bases match TRBD1. CDR3 size: 15 residues. Per the germline V gene, CDR1 is SGHTA and CDR2 is FQGNSA. The V segment lost 6 bases and the J segment 5 bases; nucleotides outside the gene matches: 10. The CDR3 sequence is CASSSGTGQGETQYF. The DNA for the CDR3 is TGTGCCAGCAGTTCTGGGACAGGGCAAGGCGAGACCCAGTACTTC. Full variable domain (missing parts from reference TRBV7-2 and TRBJ2-5): GAGVSQSPSNKVTEKGKDVELRCDPISGHTALYWYRQSLGQGLEFLIYFQGNSAPDKSGLPSDRFSAERTGGSVSTLTIQRTQQEDSAVYLCASSSGTGQGETQYFGPGTRLLVL.

This chain joins TRBV7-9 and TRBJ2-2, with D possibly matching TRBD1 (6 bases). CDR1 is SEHNR, CDR2 FQNEAQ, per germline (reference sequence). Trimming took 0 bases from V and 5 from J, leaving 7 bases between them. The length of the CDR3 is 14 residues. The CDR3 protein is CASSLAGGTGELFF. The CDR3 DNA follows: TGTGCCAGCAGCTTAGCAGGGGGAACCGGGGAGCTGTTTTTT.

The CDR3 sequence is CASSLGAGVNQPQHF. The DNA for the CDR3 is TGTGCCAGCAGCTTGGGGGCAGGAGTCAATCAGCCCCAGCATTTT. V and J are TRBV5-6 and TRBJ1-5; D remains unclear. V lost 0 bases and J 3 bases, leaving 10 bases between the germline ends. In germline, CDR1 is SGHDT, CDR2 YYEEEE. This CDR3 contains 15 residues.

CDR3 in amino acids: CASSLVLNEQYF. CDR3 DNA sequence: TGTGCCAGCAGCTTAGTACTTAACGAGCAGTACTTC. The genes are TRBV7-2 and TRBJ2-7; D is uncertain. V was trimmed by 1 base and J by 5 bases, leaving 6 bases between them. Germline assignment: CDR1 SGHTA and CDR2 FQGNSA. The CDR3 has 12 amino acids.

This chain links TRBV7-2 with TRBJ2-2; TRBD1 might be the D (6 bases). Germline V gives CDR1 SGHTA, CDR2 FQGNSA. This CDR3 spans 16 amino acids. The V end lost 3 bases, the J end lost 1 base, and 12 bases lay between the germline ends. In nucleotides, the CDR3 is TGTGCCAGCAGCTTGGGGGCTGCGCTGAACACCGGGGAGCTGTTTTTT. This gives the protein CASSLGAALNTGELFF.

V and J are TRBV11-2 and TRBJ2-2, with D perhaps matching TRBD2 (5 bases). The CDR3 is 14 residues long. The germline CDR1 and CDR2 sequences are SGHAT and FQNNGV. With 3 bases removed from V and 1 base from J, the gap between germline ends came to 6 bases. The CDR3 DNA reads TGTGCCAGCAGCTTTGAGGGGAACACCGGGGAGCTGTTTTTT. Its translation is CASSFEGNTGELFF.

The chain links TRBV7-2 to TRBJ2-1; perhaps TRBD2 as D (6 bases). Germline V lookup: CDR1 SGHTA, CDR2 FQGNSA. The CDR3 is 15 residues long. Between the trimmed V and J ends, which lost 0 bases and 3 bases, there was a span of 9 bases. The DNA of the CDR3 is TGTGCCAGCAGCTTAGCGGAGGGCCACTACAATGAGCAGTTCTTC. It is translated as CASSLAEGHYNEQFF.

V and J are TRBV7-8 and TRBJ2-5; 7 bases map to TRBD1. After removal of 0 bases from V and 0 bases from J, the junction contained 1 base not matched to a gene. Per the germline V gene, CDR1 is SGHVS and CDR2 is FQNEAQ. The CDR3 is 15 residues long. The DNA of the CDR3 is TGTGCCAGCAGCTTAGCGGGGACAGACCAAGAGACCCAGTACTTC. This gives the protein CASSLAGTDQETQYF.

The table lists this clone with a few counts. The chain employs TRBV5-5 and TRBJ1-5, with 10 bases lining up with TRBD1. J lost 7 bases, V lost 3 bases, and 7 bases had no gene match. In germline, CDR1 is SGHKS, CDR2 YYEKEE (reference sequence). This CDR3 has 15 residues. This chain's CDR3 is CASSYGQGESQPQHF. The CDR3 nucleotides are TGTGCCAGCAGCTATGGACAGGGGGAGAGCCAGCCCCAGCATTTT.

The J gene is TRBJ1-5, the V gene TRBV10-3; 7 bases are a match to TRBD1. V shed 10 bases and J 5 bases; nucleotides not matched to a gene: 8. This CDR3 has 13 residues. In germline, CDR1 is ENHRY, CDR2 SYGVKD. In DNA, the CDR3 is TGTGCCACACAGGGGATTAAGGATCAGCCCCAGCATTTT. This translates into CATQGIKDQPQHF.

In its sample, this clone was seen a few times. V and J are TRBV4-1 and TRBJ2-7, with D possibly matching TRBD1 (6 bases). The germline CDR1 and CDR2 sequences are MGHRA and YSYEKL. V was cut by 4 bases and J by 3 bases, with 13 bases left in between. This CDR3 spans 14 amino acids. The CDR3 DNA follows: TGCGCCAGCAGCCTGACCAAGGGGGACTACGAGCAGTACTTC. This translates into CASSLTKGDYEQYF.

This sequence joins TRBV6-5 and TRBJ1-5; D is undetermined. This CDR3 has 15 amino acids. Trimming cost V 2 bases and J 0 bases, with 8 bases left between them. The germline V gene encodes CDR1 MNHEY and CDR2 SVGAGI. The chain's CDR3 is CASSYRQYSNQPQHF. The DNA for the CDR3 is TGTGCCAGCAGTTACAGGCAATATAGCAATCAGCCCCAGCATTTT.

The V gene is TRBV29-1, the J gene TRBJ1-2; no definite D call. CDR3 length: 13 amino acids. Germline V lookup: CDR1 SQVTM, CDR2 ANQGSEA. Trimming stripped 0 bases from V and 4 bases from J, with 9 bases between. CDR3 region: CSVEDRSGYGYTF. The DNA for the CDR3 is TGCAGCGTTGAAGATCGGTCAGGCTATGGCTACACCTTC.

The chain is built from TRBV10-1 and TRBJ2-7; D is undetermined. This CDR3 comprises 15 residues. Germline V lookup: CDR1 WNHNN, CDR2 SYGVQD (reference sequence). V was cut by 6 bases and J by 4 bases, with 19 bases left in between. DNA for the CDR3: TGCGCCAGCAGCCCAGTGGGCCAGCTGACTTACGAGCAGTACTTC. This translates into CASSPVGQLTYEQYF.

This chain uses TRBV6-5 with TRBJ1-5; 9 nucleotides agree with TRBD1. The V and J ends lost 0 bases and 6 bases, in that order; junction bases with no gene match: 3. The length of the CDR3 is 15 residues. Germline lookup yields CDR1 MNHEY and CDR2 SVGAGI. In nucleotides, the CDR3 is TGTGCCAGCAGTTACTCGACAGGGGGTGGTCAGCCCCAGCATTTT. Protein sequence: CASSYSTGGGQPQHF.

The rearrangement uses TRBV6-5 and TRBJ1-3; D ambiguous. CDR1 and CDR2 from the germline V gene are MNHEY and SVGAGI. This CDR3 is 14 amino acids long. The V and J ends lost 0 bases and 4 bases respectively, with 7 bases between them. The CDR3 loop is CASSYSGRGNTIYF. As DNA, the CDR3 is TGTGCCAGCAGTTACTCAGGGCGGGGAAACACCATATATTTT.

This rearrangement joins TRBV7-9 to TRBJ2-5, with a weak D call TRBD1 (7 bases). V gave up 0 bases and J gave up 4 bases, with 12 bases separating them. CDR1 is SEHNR and CDR2 is FQNEAQ in the germline V gene (reference sequence). The CDR3 has 15 amino acids. The CDR3 loop is CASSLAGRGAETQYF. CDR3 nucleotide sequence: TGTGCCAGCAGCTTAGCGGGCAGGGGGGCAGAGACCCAGTACTTC.

The chain couples TRBV5-4 to TRBJ1-2, with D tentatively TRBD1 (5 bases). The germline gives CDR1 SGHNT, CDR2 YYREEE (reference sequence). Deletions cut 5 bases from V and 8 bases from J, with 13 bases between. CDR3 size: 12 residues. CDR3 sequence reads: CASSQGVRGYTF. The CDR3 DNA reads TGTGCCAGCAGTCAGGGTGTAAGAGGCTACACCTTC.

This clone is termed medium-sized. This chain links TRBV2 with TRBJ1-6; D perhaps matches TRBD1 (6 bases). The V end was cut by 6 bases, the J end by 7 bases, with 13 bases between. The CDR3 is made up of 14 amino acids. Germline CDR1 reads SNHLY; CDR2 reads FYNNEI. This CDR3 reads CASSNGQPNSPLHF. CDR3 DNA: TGTGCCAGCAGCAACGGACAGCCAAATTCACCCCTCCACTTT.

The rearrangement links TRBV14 to TRBJ2-3; 8 bases fit TRBD2. CDR1 and CDR2 (germline): SGHDN, FVKESK. V lost 1 base, J lost 5 bases, and 2 bases stayed unmatched. The CDR3 has 14 amino acids. DNA of the CDR3: TGTGCCAGCAGCCAAGGGCTAGCGGGAGATACGCAGTATTTT. This gives the protein CASSQGLAGDTQYF.

This chain uses TRBV7-9 with TRBJ1-4; a weak D match, TRBD1 (6 bases). The germline V gene has CDR1 SEHNR and CDR2 FQNEAQ (reference sequence). The CDR3 covers 15 residues. V was pared by 6 bases and J by 7 bases, with 18 bases between. The DNA of the CDR3 is TGTGCCAGCAGTTTACCGGGACACCCCGGTGAAAAACTGTTTTTT. Residues: CASSLPGHPGEKLFF.

This chain links TRBV5-8 with TRBJ2-5; 16 positions agree with TRBD2. CDR1 SGHTS and CDR2 YDEGEE come from the germline V gene. The CDR3 totals 17 residues. The V and J ends lost 4 bases and 5 bases, in that order; junction bases with no gene match: 8. The CDR3 loop is CASSPGLAGGSQETQYF. The DNA for the CDR3 is TGTGCCAGCAGCCCGGGACTAGCGGGAGGGTCGCAGGAGACCCAGTACTTC.